This paragraph reports one T cell receptor (beta chain). This clonotype was observed a few times. Its antigen specificity is not known. Base qualities are not at hand, and no much larger clone is one base apart. Every donor was a healthy Caucasian. Three unrelated non-twin adults were also sequenced: a male aged 18 to 30, a male aged 50 to 60 and a female aged 50 to 60. Miltenyi CD45RO+ enrichment and human naive T-cell isolation kits were used to isolate memory (CD45RO+) and naive T cells from PBMC. This specimen belongs to a study of identical twins (dated by TCRdb to 2016 to 2017). A note on the overall study: The study deep-sequenced TCR alpha and beta repertoires from monozygotic twins, unrelated adults of various ages and cord blood to test whether fetal clonotypes persist. Replicate twin experiments were performed at different times using different library preparation protocols to rule out contamination. General study outcomes and caveats: Because the same donors could not be followed over many years, the conclusions depended on cross-sectional statistical analysis. Zero-insertion analyses could be partly confounded by invariant T cells such as MAIT and iNKT, although diverse VJ usage argued against such confounding for most clonotypes. A weaker excess of twin sharing was found in beta out-of-frame sequences because the signal-to-noise ratio was lowered by fewer shared sequences. Compared with coincidental sharing between unrelated individuals, out-of-frame TCR alpha sequences shared between twins showed an excess of sequences with low generation probability. Fewer insertions were carried by abundant cord blood beta clonotypes; a weaker similar trend was observed in young adult naive repertoires, while no such trend was observed in memory repertoires. In monozygotic twins, recombination models systematically underestimated out-of-frame TCR alpha sharing, but the models matched the sharing seen between unrelated individuals.

Based on the germline V gene, the CDR1 and CDR2 sequences are MGHRA and YSYEKL. V and J lose 2 bases and 7 bases, and a span of 14 bases separates them. Counted from cysteine to phenylalanine, this CDR3 has 15 amino acids. Just the 45-base CDR3 DNA is kept, in frame starting at base 1. The library was produced with 5' RACE. The reads were generated on an Illumina HiSeq 2000. Template switching added a universal primer binding site, and the final cDNA carried a unique molecular identifier that allowed TCR cDNA molecules to be counted accurately. Specific primers in the conserved constant-segment region were used to synthesize first-strand cDNA for TCR alpha and beta chains. To control for contamination, each cDNA library was double barcoded with a SMART-Mk sample barcode plus Illumina barcodes. Two successive PCR steps introduced TruSeq adapter sequences along with Illumina sample barcodes. The TCR alpha and beta cDNA libraries were sequenced on the Illumina HiSeq platform using custom primers. The original pipeline was this. Raw reads were processed with MiGEC to extract unique molecular identifiers, and MiXCR was used to determine CDR3 positions. For each individual, recombination models were inferred using an EM algorithm with the repgenHMM and IGoR tools. Shared clonotypes were analyzed with the tcR package in R, and sharing was normalized by the product of cloneset sizes. Out-of-frame nonproductive sequences were analyzed to study raw recombination free of thymic and clonal selection effects. Starting from the raw public reads, TCRdb applied fastp trimming at Q25, assembled clones with MiXCR and retained in-frame beta chains. Under each unique CDR3 protein, matching rows form one entry showing the most common genes and DNA. TCRdb, not the original authors, processed these V and J calls. The sample profile shows approximately 670,000 distinct CDR3 sequences; less than 7% of them were found once. Of the sample, around 2% is held by the ten largest clones.

This TCR derives from a man between 18 and 29 years old in good health. The sample was naive T cells sorted from blood. The cell subset or site tag for this specimen amounts to: cells isolated with a human naive T-cell isolation kit. The V gene is TRBV4-1 and the J gene is TRBJ2-2; the D region may be TRBD1 or TRBD2, each matching 7 bases equally. The encoded CDR3 is CASSQLTGRVGELFF. DNA sequence: TGCGCCAGCAGCCAATTGACAGGGAGGGTCGGGGAGCTGTTTTTT.